A single T cell receptor (beta chain) is shown here with its context. What it binds is unknown. The record originates from a study of OX40 agonist ivuxolimab in advanced cancers. Overall study: Ivuxolimab, an agonistic anti-OX40 (CD134) antibody, was given to patients. Every patient in dose escalation had hepatocellular carcinoma, melanoma, renal cell or head and neck cancer. General study points: In the 0.1 to 3.0 mg/kg range, CD4+ and CD8+ blood T cells had expanded clonally by week 6.

The germline CDR1 and CDR2 sequences are WNHNN and SYGVQD (reference sequence). Trimming cost V 0 bases and J 5 bases, with 10 bases left between them. The CDR3 length is 14 residues. Using immunoSEQ multiplex PCR, the repertoire was profiled, and TCRdb retains in-frame clones only, with some absent. The table shows more than 45,000 clones, with 70% to 90% occurring only once. The TCR comes from an adult with an advanced solid tumor such as melanoma, head and neck, liver or kidney cancer. The V call is TRBV10-1, the J call TRBJ1-1; no clear D. The specimen was CD4+ or CD8+ T cells sorted from blood, collected in a trial of the OX40 agonist ivuxolimab. The CDR3 protein is CASSESVGSTEAFF. CDR3 DNA sequence: TGCGCCAGCAGTGAGTCGGTGGGAAGTACTGAAGCTTTCTTT.